Listed below are T cell receptor beta chains from one sample, sequenced in a study of blood T cell repertoires in COVID-19. The assay was immunoSEQ multiplex PCR, and TCRdb's table has in-frame clones only and misses some. The sample lists 200,000 to 300,000 clones; around four fifths were seen once. Sequencing was performed on PBMCs or T cells enriched from blood (not recorded which). The source is a woman aged 40 to 50 who had been exposed to COVID-19. Both conserved end residues are part of each CDR3. The D gene is left open where the match is weak. Clone size is given for some rows only: seen once, a few or many times, or a class if the clone is expanded.

D: -
V: TRBV7-6
length: 17
J: TRBJ2-2
size: -
DNA: TGTGCCAGCAGCCCCCGAGGACAGCCTTCGAACACCGGGGAGCTGTTTTTT
CDR3: CASSPRGQPSNTGELFF

D: -
V: TRBV19
length: 14
J: TRBJ2-6
size: -
DNA: TGTGCCAGTAGTCCCTTTGCGGGGGCCAACGTCCTGACTTTC
CDR3: CASSPFAGANVLTF

D: -
V: TRBV18
length: 14
J: TRBJ2-3
size: -
DNA: TGTGCCAGCTCCCCGGGACTGATTTCAGATACGCAGTATTTT
CDR3: CASSPGLISDTQYF

D: TRBD2
V: TRBV6-6
length: 16
J: TRBJ2-3
size: once
DNA: TGTGCCAGCAGCCACGAAGCGGGGGGGCCCGGAGATACGCAGTATTTT
CDR3: CASSHEAGGPGDTQYF

D: -
V: TRBV19
length: 12
J: TRBJ1-6
size: -
DNA: TGTAACATTCACCACTATAATTCACCCCTCCACTTT
CDR3: CNIHHYNSPLHF

D: TRBD1
V: TRBV6-4
length: 14
J: TRBJ1-1
size: once
DNA: TGTGCCAGCAGTGCACAGGGGGCGGACACTGAAGCTTTCTTT
CDR3: CASSAQGADTEAFF

D: TRBD1
V: TRBV19
length: 15
J: TRBJ1-1
size: -
DNA: TGTGCCAGTAGTGCATCAGTACAGGGGTTCTCTGAAGCTTTCTTT
CDR3: CASSASVQGFSEAFF

D: TRBD1
V: TRBV7-8
length: 17
J: TRBJ1-5
size: -
DNA: TGTGCCAGCAGCCCCCTACAGGGGGACGTTAGCAATCAGCCCCAGCATTTT
CDR3: CASSPLQGDVSNQPQHF

D: TRBD2
V: TRBV5-1
length: 16
J: TRBJ2-1
size: -
DNA: TGCGCCAGCAGCTCCTATCTAGCGGGGTCGTACAATGAGCAGTTCTTC
CDR3: CASSSYLAGSYNEQFF

D: -
V: TRBV7-2
length: 14
J: TRBJ1-4
size: -
DNA: TGTGCCAGCAGCTTAGGGAGAACTAATGAAAAACTGTTTTTT
CDR3: CASSLGRTNEKLFF

D: TRBD1
V: TRBV7-3
length: 13
J: TRBJ1-2
size: -
DNA: TGTGCCAGCAGCGCCGGGACAGGGGACGGCTACACCTTC
CDR3: CASSAGTGDGYTF

D: TRBD2
V: TRBV6-5
length: 14
J: TRBJ2-1
size: few
DNA: TGTGCCAGCAGTTACCTCGGGGGGGCCGGTGAGCAGTTCTTC
CDR3: CASSYLGGAGEQFF

D: -
V: TRBV5-6
length: 12
J: TRBJ1-4
size: -
DNA: TGTGCCAGCAGCCTCTATAATGAAAAACTGTTTTTT
CDR3: CASSLYNEKLFF

D: TRBD1
V: TRBV7-2
length: 14
J: TRBJ1-2
size: -
DNA: TGTGCCAGCAGCTTAGAGCCAGGGGGCTATGGCTACACCTTC
CDR3: CASSLEPGGYGYTF

D: TRBD2
V: TRBV4-3
length: 15
J: TRBJ2-3
size: -
DNA: TGCGCCAGCAGCCAATGGGGACTATACACAGATACGCAGTATTTT
CDR3: CASSQWGLYTDTQYF

D: TRBD1
V: TRBV6-1
length: 16
J: TRBJ1-4
size: once
DNA: TGTGCCAGCAGTGAAGCCTGGGACAGGGGAGGTGAAAAACTGTTTTTT
CDR3: CASSEAWDRGGEKLFF

D: -
V: TRBV28
length: 14
J: TRBJ1-1
size: -
DNA: TGTGCCAGCAGGCCCGGACAGTTGAACACTGAAGCTTTCTTT
CDR3: CASRPGQLNTEAFF

D: -
V: TRBV11-1
length: 12
J: TRBJ2-5
size: -
DNA: TGTGCCAGCAGCTGGGAGGAGGAGACCCAGTACTTC
CDR3: CASSWEEETQYF

D: -
V: TRBV6-4
length: 13
J: TRBJ2-2
size: -
DNA: TGTGCCAGCAGTGACTCGAGTTTCGGGGAGCTGTTTTTT
CDR3: CASSDSSFGELFF

D: TRBD1
V: TRBV27
length: 13
J: TRBJ2-7
size: -
DNA: TGTGCCAGCAGTTTCCGACAGGGTTATGAGCAGTACTTC
CDR3: CASSFRQGYEQYF

D: TRBD2
V: TRBV3-1/TRBV3-2
length: 13
J: TRBJ2-4
size: once
DNA: TGTGCCAGCAGCCCTCCCGGGAGGGGCATTCAGTACTTC
CDR3: CASSPPGRGIQYF

D: TRBD1
V: TRBV5-1
length: 16
J: TRBJ1-3
size: few
DNA: TGCGCCAGCAGCTTGGAAGGGGGCAGGTCCGGAAACACCATATATTTT
CDR3: CASSLEGGRSGNTIYF